Included here is one TCR beta chain sequence, with context. A spike-in of synthetic TCR analog templates was added to each PCR. Method: immunoSEQ multiplex PCR; TCRdb's copy keeps in-frame clones and lacks some. This sample has about 30,000 clones, with 70% to 90% found just once. Specified time point: peripheral blood 6 weeks after treatment start. This entry comes from a study of PD-L1 blockade in urothelial cancer. The material was PBMCs, obtained around atezolizumab (anti-PD-L1) treatment. The receptor comes from a man older than 75 with urothelial cancer.

Written as DNA, the CDR3 is TGTGCCAGCAGCTCCTCCAGCGGCCCCTACAATGAGCAGTTCTTC. This sequence encodes CASSSSSGPYNEQFF. This chain links TRBV9 with TRBJ2-1; a possible D gene is TRBD2 (5 bases). Between the trimmed V and J ends, which lost 4 bases and 2 bases, there was a span of 13 bases. Germline lookup yields CDR1 SGDLS and CDR2 YYNGEE. This CDR3 region has 15 residues.